The 11 T cell receptor beta chains given below trace back to one sample, sequenced in a study of cytomegalovirus exposure and HLA in healthy donors. It was with 60 Vbeta and 13 Jbeta primers that the PCR ran. Data came from immunoSEQ multiplex PCR; TCRdb stores just in-frame clones and leaves some out. The sample lists some 120,000 clones; about 74% were seen once. The sample was PBMCs. The origin of the receptors is a woman aged 45-59 years in good health and CMV-seropositive.

The V and J genes are TRBV7-8 and TRBJ1-2, with 7 bases matching TRBD1. The CDR3 has 12 residues. V dropped 7 bases and J dropped 3; count of bases not matched to a gene: 2. The germline CDR1 and CDR2 sequences are SGHVS and FQNEAQ. The CDR3 DNA reads TGTGCCAGCACCGGGACAGACTATGGCTACACCTTC. Translating it yields CASTGTDYGYTF.

The gene calls are TRBV7-2 and TRBJ2-3; a possible D gene is TRBD2 (6 bases). V was cut by 3 bases and J by 3 bases, with 10 bases left in between. The CDR3 covers 14 residues. The germline V gene encodes CDR1 SGHTA and CDR2 FQGNSA. Here the CDR3 reads CASSFWGVTDTQYF. The CDR3 DNA follows: TGTGCCAGCAGCTTCTGGGGGGTAACAGATACGCAGTATTTT. Full variable domain (outside the CDR3, taken from reference TRBV7-2 and TRBJ2-3): GAGVSQSPSNKVTEKGKDVELRCDPISGHTALYWYRQSLGQGLEFLIYFQGNSAPDKSGLPSDRFSAERTGGSVSTLTIQRTQQEDSAVYLCASSFWGVTDTQYFGPGTRLTVL.

About this clone: The sample carries other DNA sequences with the same CDR3. The chain links TRBV7-9 to TRBJ2-1; TRBD2 is a possible D gene (6 bases). Trimming left V 4 bases short and J 9 bases short, with 16 bases between. This CDR3 is 14 amino acids long. CDR1 is SEHNR and CDR2 is FQNEAQ in the germline V gene (reference sequence). The CDR3 DNA is TGTGCCAGCAGCTGGGGGGACCGGGAAAGTGAGCAGTTCTTC. It codes for CASSWGDRESEQFF.

The V and J genes are TRBV5-4 and TRBJ2-5; D is ambiguous. This CDR3 has 14 residues. CDR1 and CDR2 (germline): SGHNT, YYREEE (reference sequence). Trimming stripped 2 bases from V and 4 bases from J, with 12 bases between. The CDR3 sequence is CASSFSAGRETQYF. The CDR3 DNA follows: TGTGCCAGCAGCTTTTCGGCAGGAAGAGAGACCCAGTACTTC.

The gene calls are TRBV4-3 and TRBJ2-6; D might be TRBD1 (5 bases). The germline V gene has CDR1 LGHNA and CDR2 YSLEER. V was shortened by 1 base and J by 0 bases, with 7 bases between the two germline ends. There are 16 residues in the CDR3. This CDR3 reads CASSQVGASGANVLTF. CDR3 in DNA: TGCGCCAGCAGCCAAGTAGGGGCCTCTGGGGCCAACGTCCTGACTTTC.

The V gene is TRBV2, the J gene TRBJ2-5, with 10 bases fitting TRBD2. V shed 2 bases and J 12 bases; nucleotides not matched to a gene: 3. Germline CDR1 SNHLY, CDR2 FYNNEI. This CDR3 is built from 12 residues. The CDR3 nucleotides read TGTGCCAGCAGTGAACCTAGCGGGGGAAAGTACTTC. This codes for CASSEPSGGKYF. Full variable domain (missing parts from reference TRBV2 and TRBJ2-5): EPEVTQTPSHQVTQMGQEVILRCVPISNHLYFYWYRQILGQKVEFLVSFYNNEISEKSEIFDDQFSVERPDGSNFTLKIRSTKLEDSAMYFCASSEPSGGKYFGPGTRLLVL.

This chain joins TRBV6-5 and TRBJ2-5; the match to TRBD2 covers 7 bases. J was trimmed by 2 bases and V by 5 bases; bases with no gene match: 8. CDR1 MNHEY and CDR2 SVGAGI come from the germline V gene. This CDR3 region has 15 residues. The CDR3 DNA follows: TGTGCCAGCAGTAAGGGGCGGGGGACTCAAGAGACCCAGTACTTC. Translating gives CASSKGRGTQETQYF.

The genes are TRBV7-2 and TRBJ1-1, with D possibly matching TRBD1 (5 bases). Trimming took off 0 bases at V and 0 bases at J, with 8 bases between the two ends. The CDR3 is made up of 15 amino acids. Germline CDR1 and CDR2: SGHTA and FQGNSA. DNA for the CDR3: TGTGCCAGCAGCTTAGCCGGGGGAATGAACACTGAAGCTTTCTTT. Amino acids: CASSLAGGMNTEAFF.

The chain employs TRBV7-2 and TRBJ2-3; 8 bases line up with TRBD2. Germline assignment: CDR1 SGHTA and CDR2 FQGNSA. The CDR3 consists of 14 residues. After removal of 3 bases from V and 1 base from J, the junction contained 0 bases not matched to a gene. The CDR3 nucleotides are TGTGCCAGCAGCTTGACTAGCGGCACAGATACGCAGTATTTT. Its protein product is CASSLTSGTDTQYF.

The chain recombines TRBV7-2 with TRBJ1-6; perhaps TRBD1 as D (5 bases). The CDR3 spans 15 residues. Deletions cut 5 bases from V and 7 bases from J, with 15 bases between. Germline V gives CDR1 SGHTA, CDR2 FQGNSA. The CDR3 is CASSRRQGSNSPLHF. CDR3 coding DNA: TGTGCCAGCAGCCGAAGGCAGGGCTCCAATTCACCCCTCCACTTT.

The chain links TRBV2 to TRBJ1-5, with unresolved D. Between the trimmed V and J ends, which lost 3 bases and 5 bases, there was a span of 5 bases. CDR1 and CDR2 (germline): SNHLY, FYNNEI. The CDR3 extends over 12 amino acids. CDR3 in DNA: TGTGCCAGCAGTGATCCCGATCAGCCCCAGCATTTT. It codes for CASSDPDQPQHF.